This paragraph covers one T cell receptor (beta chain) sequence. TCRdb's table, derived via immunoSEQ multiplex PCR, lists solely in-frame clones and lacks some. The data show roughly 120,000 clones, 65% to 80% seen once. The data were taken from a study of PD-1 blockade in mismatch repair-deficient tumors. Deletions cut 3 bases from V and 1 base from J, with 12 bases between. Germline lookup yields CDR1 SEHNR and CDR2 FQNEAQ (reference sequence). The CDR3 consists of 16 residues. The TCR-sequenced patients were a few responders to pembrolizumab. Source: peripheral blood, taken approximately 64 weeks after starting pembrolizumab. This clonotype was sampled from an adult with mismatch repair-deficient cancer. The chain combines TRBV7-9 with TRBJ2-2, with D possibly TRBD2 on 5 matching bases. As DNA, the CDR3 is TGTGCCAGCAGCTTTCGGGGTAGAATGAACACCGGGGAGCTGTTTTTT. Translating gives CASSFRGRMNTGELFF.